These 11 T cell receptor beta chains share one sample of origin, sequenced in a study of blood T cell repertoires in COVID-19. Some clones are missing from TCRdb's copy, which holds only in-frame ones; the method was immunoSEQ multiplex PCR. The data contain 110,000 or so clones, roughly 88% of them singletons. What was sequenced was peripheral blood. These receptors all come from a woman aged 70-85 years who had recovered from COVID-19.

The rearrangement joins TRBV10-2 to TRBJ2-7, with 8 bases identical to TRBD1. This CDR3 contains 15 residues. The V segment lost 8 bases and the J segment 0 bases; nucleotides outside the gene matches: 9. CDR1 is WSHSY and CDR2 is SAAADI in the germline V gene. The chain's CDR3 is CASGSPTGASYEQYF. The CDR3 coding sequence is TGCGCCAGCGGGTCCCCGACAGGGGCCTCCTACGAGCAGTACTTC.

The rearrangement links TRBV7-9 to TRBJ1-1; possibly TRBD1 for D (6 bases). Trimming pared 5 bases from V and 2 bases from J, leaving 12 bases between. The length of the CDR3 is 14 residues. The germline V gene has CDR1 SEHNR and CDR2 FQNEAQ (reference sequence). CDR3 sequence (DNA): TGTGCCAGCAGCCGTTACAGGGATAACACTGAAGCTTTCTTT. Its translation: CASSRYRDNTEAFF. The whole variable domain, filled in from reference TRBV7-9 and TRBJ1-1, reads DTGVSQNPRHKITKRGQNVTFRCDPISEHNRLYWYRQTLGQGPEFLTYFQNEAQLEKSRLLSDRFSAERPKGSFSTLEIQRTEQGDSAMYLCASSRYRDNTEAFFGQGTRLTVV.

This chain uses TRBV5-3 with TRBJ2-7; TRBD1 matches at 8 bases. TRBV5-3 is an ORF, with its function uncertain. Trimming removed 4 bases from V and 5 bases from J; junction bases left unmatched: 14. The CDR3 covers 16 residues. Here the CDR3 reads CARSRQIRTGLDEQYF. CDR3 nucleotides: TGTGCCAGAAGCCGCCAGATTCGGACAGGGTTGGACGAGCAGTACTTC.

The CDR3 bases are TGCAGCGTTGAGGGGGATGACAGGGGCACAGATACGCAGTATTTT. It encodes CSVEGDDRGTDTQYF. The chain carries TRBV29-1 and TRBJ2-3, with 7 nucleotides matching TRBD1. The CDR3 contains 15 residues. Germline values: CDR1 SQVTM, CDR2 ANQGSEA. V gave up 3 bases and J gave up 1 base; unmatched junction bases: 7.

The rearrangement joins TRBV6-4 to TRBJ2-3; 9 bases align to TRBD2. Looked up from germline, CDR1 is MRHNA and CDR2 is SNTAGT. The CDR3 length is 14 residues. The V and J ends lost 4 bases and 4 bases, in that order; junction bases with no gene match: 3. CDR3 sequence: CASSVLAGADTQYF. The CDR3 DNA sequence: TGTGCCAGCAGTGTATTAGCGGGAGCAGATACGCAGTATTTT.

The chain couples TRBV28 to TRBJ1-5, with TRBD1 as a possible D gene (5 bases). The germline V gene encodes CDR1 MDHEN and CDR2 SYDVKM. V gave up 6 bases and J gave up 3 bases, with 9 bases separating them. This CDR3 is 13 amino acids long. The CDR3 loop reads CASRGPNNQPQHF. The CDR3 DNA follows: TGTGCCAGCAGGGGGCCGAACAATCAGCCCCAGCATTTT. Complete variable domain (other parts from reference TRBV28 and TRBJ1-5): DVKVTQSSRYLVKRTGEKVFLECVQDMDHENMFWYRQDPGLGLRLIYFSYDVKMKEKGDIPEGYSVSREKKERFSLILESASTNQTSMYLCASRGPNNQPQHFGDGTRLSIL.

The chain couples TRBV7-9 to TRBJ2-7, with TRBD1 matching over 9 bases. The CDR3 contains 15 residues. Germline CDR1 reads SEHNR; CDR2 reads FQNEAQ (reference sequence). The junction had 7 bases not matched to a gene; V was cut back by 2 bases and J by 5 bases. The DNA for the CDR3 is TGTGCCAGCAGCTTAAGCGGGGACAGGGTCCACGAGCAGTACTTC. It specifies CASSLSGDRVHEQYF.

The rearrangement uses TRBV28 and TRBJ1-2; D ambiguous. This CDR3 has 13 residues. Germline CDR1 MDHEN, CDR2 SYDVKM. The V end lost 2 bases, the J end lost 8 bases, and 12 bases lay between the germline ends. In DNA, the CDR3 is TGTGCCAGCAGTTTAGTCGTGTCGGGGGGCTACACCTTC. Translated, it gives CASSLVVSGGYTF.

This clone has a handful of counts. This CDR3 is CASSLESSSLEAFF. The CDR3 nucleotides read TGTGCCAGCAGCTTAGAAAGTAGCTCACTTGAAGCTTTCTTT. V gene TRBV7-2 combines with J gene TRBJ1-1; no clear D gene. Deletions cut 1 base from V and 7 bases from J, with 13 bases between. The CDR3 has 14 amino acids. The germline V gene encodes CDR1 SGHTA and CDR2 FQGNSA.

The chain uses TRBV28 and TRBJ1-1; 8 positions match TRBD1. CDR1 and CDR2 (germline): MDHEN, SYDVKM. The CDR3 has 15 residues. Trimming at V came to 3 bases and at J to 1 base, leaving 4 bases not matched to a gene. CDR3 residues: CASSLGGTGNTEAFF. The CDR3 bases are TGTGCCAGCAGTTTGGGGGGGACAGGGAACACTGAAGCTTTCTTT.

The count of this clone is one. The chain has TRBV6-5 and TRBJ1-2; D gene ambiguous. The CDR3 is 13 residues long. The germline gives CDR1 MNHEY, CDR2 SVGAGI. V lost 6 bases and J lost 4, with 12 bases in between. CDR3 sequence reads: CASSLIGSYGYTF. DNA of the CDR3: TGTGCCAGCAGCCTCATTGGGAGCTATGGCTACACCTTC.